The 25 T cell receptor beta chains in this list originate from one sample, sequenced in a study of post-analysis software for immune sequencing data. These TCRs are of unknown antigen specificity. Notes on the study in general: Patients carried five TRBV segments more frequently than controls did, and TRBV5-6, TRBV5-1 and TRBV20-1 were among them.

Prepared libraries of TCR beta cDNA carried unique molecular identifiers. MiXCR, run by TCRdb on the PCR reads, gives a single entry per CDR3 protein. The sample lists 550,000 to 700,000 distinct CDR3 sequences, roughly 40% seen once, with roughly 1.7% in the top ten. The specimen was blood. These receptors were collected from a girl aged 5 to 17 with multiple sclerosis.

This chain joins TRBV6-4 and TRBJ1-4; a possible D gene is TRBD1 (6 bases). The ends were cut back, 3 bases at V and 8 bases at J, with 16 bases in the middle. In germline, CDR1 is MRHNA, CDR2 SNTAGT. The CDR3 extends over 15 amino acids. Here the CDR3 reads CASSEFAGVYEKLFF. The CDR3 nucleotides read TGTGCCAGCAGTGAGTTTGCAGGGGTTTACGAAAAACTGTTTTTT.

This rearrangement joins TRBV12-3 or TRBV12-4 to TRBJ2-7, with D unresolved. This CDR3 is 15 amino acids long. V lost 6 bases and J 2 bases, leaving 17 bases between the germline ends. The CDR3 region is CASSLTHRVPYEQYF. CDR3 in DNA: TGTGCCAGCAGCCTTACCCATAGGGTTCCCTACGAGCAGTACTTC.

This clonotype showed up just once. The limits of the CDR3 on the DNA are not certain, so only TCRdb's listed CDR3 is given. V and J are TRBV21-1 and TRBJ1-5. TRBV21-1 is reported as a pseudogene. Ends included, the CDR3 has 18 residues. This CDR3 is CASSKKVGTGSADQPQHF.

The J gene is TRBJ2-3, the V gene TRBV20-1; the D is unclear. The V end lost 6 bases, the J end lost 4 bases, and 14 bases lay between the germline ends. The CDR3 consists of 13 residues. CDR1 and CDR2 from the germline V gene are DFQATT and SNEGSKA (reference sequence). CDR3 coding DNA: TGCAGTGCCCCGACGCTAGACCCAGATACGCAGTATTTT. The encoded protein is CSAPTLDPDTQYF.

This clonotype was detected only a few times. The gene calls are TRBV5-1 and TRBJ2-5; 10 bases are shared with TRBD1. V was clipped by 0 bases and J by 11 bases; unmatched bases: 7. The CDR3 contains 14 residues. Germline values: CDR1 SGHRS, CDR2 YFSETQ. CDR3 residues: CASSLGTGGSEQYF. In DNA form, the CDR3 reads TGCGCCAGCAGCTTGGGGACAGGGGGGTCGGAGCAGTACTTC.

CDR3 in DNA: TGTGCCAGCAGCTTAGAATTTGGGCAGAGCACAGATACGCAGTATTTT. Translated, it gives CASSLEFGQSTDTQYF. This rearrangement joins TRBV7-6 to TRBJ2-3, with no clear D. The CDR3 contains 16 residues. Germline V gene sequence: CDR1 SGHVS, CDR2 FNYEAQ. V was pared by 1 base and J by 0 bases, with 11 bases between.

The V and J genes are TRBV20-1 and TRBJ2-7, with TRBD1 matching 8 bases. Germline V gene lookup returns CDR1 DFQATT and CDR2 SNEGSKA (reference sequence). V lost 5 bases to trimming and J lost 0 bases; unmatched junction nucleotides: 6. This CDR3 has 14 amino acids. The CDR3 spells CSAEGQEDSYEQYF. Written as DNA, the CDR3 is TGCAGTGCTGAGGGACAGGAGGACTCCTACGAGCAGTACTTC.

The gene calls are TRBV6-1 and TRBJ2-1, with a possible D match to TRBD2 (6 bases). The germline gives CDR1 MNHNS, CDR2 SASEGT. The CDR3 has 14 residues. Trimming shortened V by 3 bases and J by 8 bases, and 14 bases separated the two germline ends. The CDR3 reads CASSDPGGDDEQFF. The CDR3 nucleotides read TGTGCCAGCAGTGACCCAGGCGGGGATGATGAGCAGTTCTTC.

There are a few counts of this clonotype. V usage is TRBV12-3 or TRBV12-4 and J usage is TRBJ2-5; D is uncertain. The germline V and J ends were trimmed by 4 bases and 4 bases, with 10 bases remaining between them. The CDR3 is made up of 13 amino acids. As DNA, the CDR3 is TGTGCCAGCAGTTGGGCTTCGACAGAGACCCAGTACTTC. Translated, it gives CASSWASTETQYF.

CDR3 bases: TGCAGTGCCTCACCTCGACTCTCACAGTCAGATACGCAGTATTTT. Translation: CSASPRLSQSDTQYF. The chain recombines TRBV20-1 with TRBJ2-3; D gene unclear. V was pared by 6 bases and J by 4 bases, with 20 bases between. The CDR3 is 15 residues long. The germline V gene has CDR1 DFQATT and CDR2 SNEGSKA (reference sequence).

This clonotype was detected only a few times. The chain joins TRBV6-2 or TRBV6-3 to TRBJ2-7; D gene uncertain. Trimming left V 7 bases short and J 7 bases short, with 11 bases between. Germline V lookup: CDR1 MNHEY, CDR2 SVGEGT. The CDR3 loop spans 11 amino acids. CDR3 residues: CASTQRNEQYF. CDR3 nucleotides: TGTGCCAGCACTCAACGGAATGAGCAGTACTTC.

This clonotype was found a few times. The V gene is TRBV28, the J gene TRBJ1-2, with D possibly matching TRBD1 (5 bases). V was pared by 2 bases and J by 1 base, with 8 bases between. Germline V gives CDR1 MDHEN, CDR2 SYDVKM. The CDR3 sequence is 14 residues long. The DNA of the CDR3 is TGTGCCAGCAGTTTAGGGACGTATAACTATGGCTACACCTTC. It specifies CASSLGTYNYGYTF.

Of note for this clonotype: Compared with germline, one end of the junction differs, possibly owing to a read error. The DNA for the CDR3 is TGTGCCTGCAGCGATGGATTGTCACAGTACTTC. As protein: CACSDGLSQYF. The genes are TRBV9 and TRBJ2-5; no definite D call. CDR1 is SGDLS and CDR2 is YYNGEE in the germline V gene. This CDR3 region has 11 residues.

The chain employs TRBV3-1 and TRBJ2-4; tentatively, D is TRBD2 (6 bases). This CDR3 contains 15 residues. The V gene's germline CDR1 is LGHDT and CDR2 YNNKEL (reference sequence). V shed 0 bases and J shed 6 bases, with 12 bases lying between them. The CDR3 is CASSQEALGGNIQYF. In nucleotides, the CDR3 is TGTGCCAGCAGCCAAGAAGCCCTGGGGGGAAACATTCAGTACTTC.

The chain joins TRBV7-2 to TRBJ2-7; 14 bases agree with TRBD2. The CDR3 is 14 residues long. Germline CDR1 and CDR2: SGHTA and FQGNSA. The V gene end was trimmed by 3 bases and the J gene end by 11 bases; junction bases not matched to a gene: 6. Here the CDR3 reads CASSFGTSGGGKYF. CDR3 DNA: TGTGCCAGCAGCTTTGGGACTAGCGGGGGCGGAAAGTACTTC.

The gene calls are TRBV2 and TRBJ2-2; no clear D. This CDR3 spans 14 amino acids. Trimming removed 2 bases from V and 1 base from J, with 5 bases in between. The V gene's germline CDR1 is SNHLY and CDR2 FYNNEI. This CDR3 reads CASSEMLNTGELFF. As DNA, the CDR3 is TGTGCCAGCAGTGAAATGTTGAACACCGGGGAGCTGTTTTTT.

The chain is built from TRBV5-4 and TRBJ2-1, with 11 positions matching TRBD2. The J segment lost 1 base and the V segment lost 5 bases, leaving 2 bases of the junction unmatched. Per germline, CDR1 SGHNT and CDR2 YYREEE (reference sequence). This CDR3 contains 15 residues. As DNA, the CDR3 is TGTGCCAGCAGGGCTAGCGGGAGGTCCTACAATGAGCAGTTCTTC. Protein: CASRASGRSYNEQFF.

This clonotype was detected only a few times. The V call is TRBV7-3, the J call TRBJ2-1; TRBD2 matches at 12 bases. This CDR3 comprises 21 residues. Unmatched junction bases numbered 17, after V lost 2 bases and J lost 3 bases. Germline V gives CDR1 SGHTA, CDR2 FQGTGA. CDR3 coding DNA: TGTGCCAGCAGCTTATGGGCTAGCGGGGGGGCGAATAAGGATTACTACAATGAGCAGTTCTTC. This sequence encodes CASSLWASGGANKDYYNEQFF.

The chain joins TRBV5-1 to TRBJ2-5; 7 bases match TRBD2. Judging by the DNA end, TRBJ2-7 fits better; the J call may be wrong. This CDR3 contains 13 residues. The V gene's germline CDR1 is SGHRS and CDR2 YFSETQ. The CDR3 DNA reads as TGCGCCAGCAGTAGACGGGGGGACTACGAGCAGTACTTC. Amino acids: CASSRRGDYEQYF.

This clonotype came up a few times. The J gene is TRBJ2-7, the V gene TRBV7-9; D possibly corresponds to TRBD1 (6 bases). CDR1 and CDR2 from the germline V gene are SEHNR and FQNEAQ (reference sequence). The CDR3 consists of 14 residues. Trimming took 8 bases from V and 4 from J, leaving 18 bases between them. The CDR3 DNA reads TGTGCCAGCGAAGCAGGGGAGAGTAGGTACGAGCAGTACTTC. Translation gives CASEAGESRYEQYF. Supplemented by reference TRBV7-9 and TRBJ2-7, the full variable domain reads DTGVSQNPRHKITKRGQNVTFRCDPISEHNRLYWYRQTLGQGPEFLTYFQNEAQLEKSRLLSDRFSAERPKGSFSTLEIQRTEQGDSAMYLCASEAGESRYEQYFGPGTRLTVT.

V and J are TRBV5-1 and TRBJ2-7; 7 nucleotides align to TRBD2. The DNA matches TRBJ2-4 better at its end, which makes the J call doubtful. The germline V gene has CDR1 SGHRS and CDR2 YFSETQ. The CDR3 has 16 residues. Written as DNA, the CDR3 is TGCGCCAGCAGCTCGGGACTACAACATTATGGAAACATTCAGTACTTC. Translated: CASSSGLQHYGNIQYF.

The chain has TRBV7-9 and TRBJ1-1, with 7 bases identical to TRBD1. The V gene end was trimmed by 8 bases and the J gene end by 3 bases; junction bases not matched to a gene: 3. Germline V CDR1 and CDR2: SEHNR, FQNEAQ (reference sequence). CDR3 size: 12 residues. This CDR3 is CASRRGDTEAFF. The CDR3 DNA sequence: TGTGCCAGCCGCAGGGGGGACACTGAAGCTTTCTTT.

The chain carries TRBV6-5 and TRBJ1-1, with TRBD1 matching over 8 bases. The CDR3 loop spans 15 amino acids. After removal of 2 bases from V and 1 base from J, the junction contained 3 bases not matched to a gene. The germline CDR1 and CDR2 sequences are MNHEY and SVGAGI. The CDR3 is CASSYRRGPNTEAFF. The DNA of the CDR3 is TGTGCCAGCAGTTACCGCAGGGGGCCGAACACTGAAGCTTTCTTT.

The genes are TRBV6-1 and TRBJ2-1, with D perhaps being TRBD1 or TRBD2 (5 bases each). V was trimmed by 7 bases and J by 3 bases, leaving 16 bases between them. This CDR3 comprises 15 residues. CDR1 is MNHNS, CDR2 SASEGT, per germline. CDR3 in DNA: TGTGCCAGCAATCGCCGGGACGACGGCTACAATGAGCAGTTCTTC. Encoded protein: CASNRRDDGYNEQFF.

The rearrangement uses TRBV19 and TRBJ2-7, with D maybe TRBD2 (6 bases). This CDR3 has 18 amino acids. CDR1 and CDR2 (germline): LNHDA, SQIVND (reference sequence). The ends were cut back, 4 bases at V and 0 bases at J, with 22 bases in the middle. CDR3: CASSTFGGTVGNSYEQYF. CDR3 nucleotide sequence: TGTGCCAGTAGTACCTTCGGGGGAACCGTTGGAAACTCCTACGAGCAGTACTTC.